This TCR beta chain was observed in a study of T cells in Graves' hyperthyroidism and ophthalmopathy. Study background: Any treatment followed the collection of peripheral blood at initial diagnosis. Study-level results: From stable hyperthyroidism, ophthalmopathy was set apart by a 13 V-J model. Prediction of ophthalmopathy progression came a median roughly 6.7 months pre-onset.

Amplified TCR beta CDR3 regions came from RNA transcripts. The HTBI set primed first-round TCR CDR3 RT-PCR. TCRdb itself ran the multiplex PCR reads through MiXCR, one entry per CDR3 protein. The sample holds roughly 700,000 distinct CDR3 sequences, roughly a sixth seen once. Newly diagnosed patients aged 18 to 65 had hyperthyroidism of under 2 months' duration. The V end was cut by 1 base, the J end by 7 bases, with 9 bases between. This CDR3 region has 12 residues. The V gene's germline CDR1 is SGDLS and CDR2 YYNGEE. In the case of this clonotype: Antigen specificity is unknown. A much larger clone differs by one base, so this may be a read error.

This receptor was obtained from a man in his forties or fifties with Graves' hyperthyroidism. The specimen was blood. The V and J genes are TRBV9 and TRBJ2-7; D is undetermined. CDR3 region: CASSVNLGEQYF. The CDR3 DNA sequence: TGTGCCAGCAGCGTAAATCTGGGGGAGCAGTACTTC. The full variable domain, completed using reference TRBV9 and TRBJ2-7, is DSGVTQTPKHLITATGQRVTLRCSPRSGDLSVYWYQQSLDQGLQFLIQYYNGEERAKGNILERFSAQQFPDLHSELNLSSLELGDSALYFCASSVNLGEQYFGPGTRLTVT.